This T cell receptor beta chain was sequenced for a study of blood T cell repertoires in COVID-19. Study in general: T cells, B-cell-depleted T cells, or PBMCs supplied cDNA or gDNA.

Two consecutive negative NP/OP PCR tests, clearance, or resolved symptoms defined Cohort 3 recovery. This clone was counted a single time. Between the trimmed V and J ends, which lost 5 bases and 1 base, there was a span of 11 bases. CDR3 length: 14 residues. The germline CDR1 and CDR2 sequences are MGHRA and YSYEKL. TCRdb's copy holds only in-frame clones and misses some; the assay was immunoSEQ multiplex PCR. The data contain some 350,000 clones, 75% to 90% of them singletons. Sequencing was carried out using PBMCs or T cells enriched from blood (not recorded which). The V and J genes are TRBV4-1 and TRBJ1-2, with D unclear. This sequence originates from a man aged 18 to 29 who had recovered from COVID-19. The CDR3 here is CASSAQTRNYGYTF. Written as DNA, the CDR3 is TGCGCCAGCAGCGCCCAGACACGTAACTATGGCTACACCTTC.